Below are 27 T cell receptor beta chains sequenced from a single sample in a study of blood T cell repertoires in COVID-19. Profiling relied on immunoSEQ multiplex PCR, and the TCRdb table lists in-frame clones only, not all of them. The sample records 270,000 or so clones, 89% being singletons. Sequencing used peripheral blood. These receptors came from a woman between 40 and 50 years old who had recovered from COVID-19.

This sequence joins TRBV28 and TRBJ1-2; TRBD1 might be the D (5 bases). In germline, CDR1 is MDHEN, CDR2 SYDVKM. The V end lost 4 bases, the J end lost 3 bases, and 9 bases lay between the germline ends. The CDR3 sequence is 13 residues long. CDR3 loop: CASSSGWDYGYTF. Written as DNA, the CDR3 is TGTGCCAGCAGTTCAGGGTGGGACTATGGCTACACCTTC.

The rearrangement links TRBV12-5 to TRBJ1-3, with 9 nucleotides matching TRBD1. The CDR3 loop spans 13 amino acids. CDR1 and CDR2 (germline): LGHNT, FRNRAP. Trimming took 8 bases from V and 3 from J; bases not matched to a gene: 2. The CDR3 sequence is CASRTGDGNTIYF. For the CDR3, the DNA is TGTGCTAGTAGGACAGGGGATGGAAACACCATATATTTT.

V and J are TRBV5-1 and TRBJ1-2, with TRBD1 matching 10 bases. The CDR3 runs 14 residues. Germline CDR1 reads SGHRS; CDR2 reads YFSETQ. V shed 1 base and J 11 bases; nucleotides not matched to a gene: 8. The CDR3 sequence is CASSLTGTGVRYTF. The CDR3 DNA sequence: TGCGCCAGCAGCTTGACCGGGACAGGGGTGAGATACACCTTC. Filled out from reference TRBV5-1 and TRBJ1-2, the complete variable domain reads KAGVTQTPRYLIKTRGQQVTLSCSPISGHRSVSWYQQTPGQGLQFLFEYFSETQRNKGNFPGRFSGRQFSNSRSEMNVSTLELGDSALYLCASSLTGTGVRYTFGSGTRLTVV.

The sample holds a few counts of this clone. This sequence joins TRBV19 and TRBJ2-1; 12 bases line up with TRBD2. The CDR3 is 19 amino acids. J gave up 5 bases and V 0 bases, and 11 bases lay outside the gene matches. Germline CDR1 reads LNHDA; CDR2 reads SQIVND (reference sequence). The CDR3 DNA sequence: TGTGCCAGTAGTATAGAGGGAAATCTAGCGGGAGGGTGGGACAATGAGCAGTTCTTC. It encodes CASSIEGNLAGGWDNEQFF.

The J gene is TRBJ2-2, the V gene TRBV5-5; tentatively, D is TRBD1 (6 bases). The ends were cut back, 2 bases at V and 9 bases at J, with 11 bases in the middle. The CDR3 runs 13 residues. In germline, CDR1 is SGHKS, CDR2 YYEKEE (reference sequence). CDR3 in amino acids: CASSLKGDRELFF. The CDR3 DNA sequence: TGTGCCAGCAGCTTAAAGGGGGACAGGGAGCTGTTTTTT.

This rearrangement joins TRBV12-3 or TRBV12-4 to TRBJ2-1; D is undetermined. V was clipped by 6 bases and J by 4 bases, with 10 bases between them. This CDR3 is 13 amino acids long. The CDR3 sequence is CASSWSAYNEQFF. CDR3 coding DNA: TGTGCCAGCAGCTGGAGCGCTTACAATGAGCAGTTCTTC.

The chain uses TRBV5-4 and TRBJ1-1; 8 positions match TRBD1. The CDR3 covers 14 residues. Germline CDR1 reads SGHNT; CDR2 reads YYREEE (reference sequence). Losses at the gene ends were 5 bases for V and 5 bases for J; bases not matched to a gene: 8. The CDR3 is CASRPDTGGTEAFF. In DNA, the CDR3 is TGTGCCAGCAGGCCAGATACAGGGGGGACTGAAGCTTTCTTT.

The chain links TRBV3-1 (or the pseudogene TRBV3-2) to TRBJ2-2, with 10 bases matching TRBD1. The germline V gene encodes CDR1 LGHDT and CDR2 YNNKEL (reference sequence). This CDR3 has 18 residues. The junction had 14 bases not matched to a gene; V was cut back by 4 bases and J by 6 bases. The CDR3 DNA reads TGTGCCAGCAGCCGGACCACTCACGGGACAGGGGTAGCCGGGGAGCTGTTTTTT. This translates into CASSRTTHGTGVAGELFF.

This chain connects TRBV6-5 to TRBJ1-2; 7 bases line up with TRBD1. V lost 5 bases and J lost 4; bases outside the gene matches: 7. Germline CDR1 and CDR2: MNHEY and SVGAGI. The CDR3 runs 14 residues. The CDR3 nucleotides are TGTGCCAGCAGTCCGGAACAGGGGATCTATGGCTACACCTTC. Amino acid sequence: CASSPEQGIYGYTF.

V and J are TRBV7-9 and TRBJ2-7; no firm D call. Germline V gives CDR1 SEHNR, CDR2 FQNEAQ (reference sequence). The V and J ends lost 2 bases and 5 bases respectively, with 13 bases between them. The CDR3 totals 14 residues. The DNA of the CDR3 is TGTGCCAGCAGCTTATTTTCCCAAGCCAACGAGCAGTACTTC. This gives the protein CASSLFSQANEQYF.

The chain joins TRBV6-4 to TRBJ2-3; 7 positions agree with TRBD2. This CDR3 contains 14 residues. Germline CDR1 MRHNA, CDR2 SNTAGT. V gave up 5 bases and J gave up 4 bases; unmatched junction bases: 6. The CDR3 sequence is CASSPSGGPDTQYF. In nucleotides, the CDR3 is TGTGCCAGCAGTCCTAGCGGTGGGCCAGATACGCAGTATTTT.

The rearrangement uses TRBV24-1 and TRBJ1-2; D remains ambiguous. CDR3 size: 15 residues. Germline V gives CDR1 KGHDR, CDR2 SFDVKD. Trimming removed 1 base at V and 8 bases at J, with 16 bases between. The CDR3 sequence is CATSDFGSEGGGYTF. CDR3 bases: TGTGCCACCAGTGATTTCGGTTCGGAGGGCGGGGGCTACACCTTC.

This clone came up a few times. Here the CDR3 DNA reads TGTGCCAGCAGCCACAGACAGGGCTTCGCCGAGTTCTTC. Translating it yields CASSHRQGFAEFF. The chain couples TRBV7-8 to TRBJ2-1; TRBD1 matches at 7 bases. From germline, CDR1 is SGHVS and CDR2 FQNEAQ. CDR3 length: 13 amino acids. Germline trimming cut 5 bases from V and 14 bases from J; bases unmatched to any gene: 12.

This chain joins TRBV29-1 and TRBJ2-3; D is undetermined. The V gene's germline CDR1 is SQVTM and CDR2 ANQGSEA. Trimming took off 2 bases at V and 2 bases at J, with 11 bases between the two ends. CDR3 length equals 14 residues. The CDR3: CSVEHGVNTDTQYF. CDR3 sequence (DNA): TGCAGCGTTGAACACGGAGTGAACACAGATACGCAGTATTTT.

The chain uses TRBV5-4 and TRBJ2-3; D perhaps matches TRBD2 (6 bases). CDR3 length equals 14 residues. Germline assignment: CDR1 SGHNT and CDR2 YYREEE (reference sequence). Between the trimmed V and J ends, which lost 9 bases and 0 bases, there was a span of 14 bases. For the CDR3, the DNA is TGTGCCATGTCTTCGGGGGAAAGCACAGATACGCAGTATTTT. Encoded protein: CAMSSGESTDTQYF.

This clone was seen a single time. V usage is TRBV19 and J usage is TRBJ2-3; 8 nucleotides align to TRBD2. The CDR3 consists of 16 residues. The germline V gene encodes CDR1 LNHDA and CDR2 SQIVND (reference sequence). The V segment lost 2 bases and the J segment 3 bases; nucleotides outside the gene matches: 7. CDR3 nucleotide sequence: TGTGCCAGTAGTATAAATCGGGGGGGCGGAACAGATACGCAGTATTTT. It is translated as CASSINRGGGTDTQYF.

The J gene is TRBJ1-1, the V gene TRBV18; TRBD1 is a possible D gene (5 bases). The CDR3 spans 14 residues. CDR1 and CDR2 from the germline V gene are KGHSH and LQKENI. With 0 bases removed from V and 4 bases from J, the gap between germline ends came to 9 bases. This chain's CDR3 is CASSPPAGLTEAFF. The CDR3 DNA sequence: TGTGCCAGCTCACCACCGGCAGGGCTCACTGAAGCTTTCTTT.

The V gene is TRBV7-2, the J gene TRBJ2-1, with a weak D call TRBD2 (5 bases). Looked up from germline, CDR1 is SGHTA and CDR2 is FQGNSA. V was pared by 1 base and J by 0 bases, with 16 bases between. The CDR3 consists of 18 residues. CDR3 region: CASSLVGSSVSSYNEQFF. In DNA form, the CDR3 reads TGTGCCAGCAGCTTAGTAGGCAGTAGCGTCAGCTCCTACAATGAGCAGTTCTTC.

The rearrangement joins TRBV19 to TRBJ1-6; D unclear. Germline values: CDR1 LNHDA, CDR2 SQIVND (reference sequence). The CDR3 has 14 residues. Trimming removed 6 bases at V and 4 bases at J, with 10 bases between. CDR3 DNA sequence: TGTGCCAGTAGCCCCCGGGAGTATAATTCACCCCTCCACTTT. Translated: CASSPREYNSPLHF. The full variable domain, completed using reference TRBV19 and TRBJ1-6, is DGGITQSPKYLFRKEGQNVTLSCEQNLNHDAMYWYRQDPGQGLRLIYYSQIVNDFQKGDIAEGYSVSREKKESFPLTVTSAQKNPTAFYLCASSPREYNSPLHFGNGTRLTVT.

This clone was counted a single time. The chain joins TRBV5-1 to TRBJ1-1; D is undetermined. CDR3 length: 16 amino acids. Germline CDR1 reads SGHRS; CDR2 reads YFSETQ. Deletions cut 0 bases from V and 8 bases from J, with 20 bases between. This chain's CDR3 is CASSLGRSGIYSEAFF. CDR3 DNA: TGCGCCAGCAGCTTGGGCCGATCGGGTATCTACTCAGAAGCTTTCTTT.

This chain connects TRBV27 to TRBJ2-1, with 9 positions matching TRBD1. This CDR3 comprises 15 residues. V gave up 6 bases and J gave up 4 bases; unmatched junction bases: 7. Germline V CDR1 and CDR2: MNHEY, SMNVEV (reference sequence). Here the CDR3 DNA reads TGTGCCAGCAGGTCTTGGGGGACAGGGTACAATGAGCAGTTCTTC. Amino acids: CASRSWGTGYNEQFF.

V usage is TRBV27 and J usage is TRBJ2-1, with 10 bases matching TRBD2. The CDR3 sequence is 14 residues long. Unmatched junction bases numbered 6, after V lost 6 bases and J lost 7 bases. Germline CDR1 is MNHEY and CDR2 is SMNVEV (reference sequence). In DNA, the CDR3 is TGTGCCAGCAGCAACCGACTAGCGGGTAATGAGCAGTTCTTC. Encoded protein: CASSNRLAGNEQFF.

The rearrangement links TRBV6-5 to TRBJ2-5; 9 nucleotides line up with TRBD2. Germline V gene sequence: CDR1 MNHEY, CDR2 SVGAGI. CDR3 length: 15 amino acids. V lost 5 bases and J lost 4; bases outside the gene matches: 8. CDR3 nucleotide sequence: TGTGCCAGCAGTCCCCTGGGGCGGGGGGGAGAGACCCAGTACTTC. Protein: CASSPLGRGGETQYF.

The chain couples TRBV19 to TRBJ1-5; 8 bases are shared with TRBD1. Germline V CDR1 and CDR2: LNHDA, SQIVND (reference sequence). With V trimmed by 3 bases and J by 6 bases, 10 bases remained unmatched. The CDR3 is 16 amino acids. CDR3: CASSIKGRGPGQPQHF. The CDR3 nucleotides are TGTGCCAGTAGTATCAAGGGCAGGGGGCCGGGTCAGCCCCAGCATTTT.

This clone occurred a few times. V is TRBV4-1 and J is TRBJ1-4; 10 bases map to TRBD1. The ends lost 1 base at V and 2 bases at J; junction bases unmatched: 7. The CDR3 sequence is 18 residues long. In germline, CDR1 is MGHRA, CDR2 YSYEKL. CDR3 coding DNA: TGCGCCAGCAGCCAAGTGGGACAGGGGTCGTTGACTAATGAAAAACTGTTTTTT. As protein: CASSQVGQGSLTNEKLFF.

The gene calls are TRBV19 and TRBJ2-7; TRBD1 matches 8 bases. CDR1 and CDR2 (germline): LNHDA, SQIVND (reference sequence). V shed 7 bases and J 2 bases; nucleotides not matched to a gene: 16. The CDR3 has 17 residues. This CDR3 is CASMGAGQDLFTYEQYV. CDR3 in DNA: TGTGCCAGTATGGGGGCGGGACAGGACCTATTTACCTACGAGCAGTACGTC.

In nucleotides, the CDR3 is TGTGCCAGCAGTGATTCCGGAGGCTACGAGCAGTACTTC. Its protein is CASSDSGGYEQYF. The chain couples TRBV2 to TRBJ2-7; perhaps TRBD2 as D (5 bases). The CDR3 contains 13 residues. Germline V gene lookup returns CDR1 SNHLY and CDR2 FYNNEI. Trimming took 3 bases from V and 3 from J, leaving 9 bases between them.